A selection of T cell receptor beta chains follows, all from one sample in a study of blood T cell repertoires in COVID-19. Sequencing was performed with immunoSEQ multiplex PCR; in TCRdb, only in-frame clones are kept and a portion is missing. The data contain about 120,000 clones, roughly four fifths of them seen just once; the ten biggest clones take up 15% to 20%. Sequenced sample: peripheral blood. The receptors originated from a woman in her sixties with acute or convalescent COVID-19. Each CDR3 is given with its conserved first and last residue. D genes are given only for firm matches. Clone size appears in some rows only: once, few, many, or a class for an expanded clone.

TRBD1	TRBV7-9	TRBJ1-4	-	TGTGCCAGCAGCTTAGGGGACAGGGAAAATGAAAAACTGTTTTTT	CASSLGDRENEKLFF
TRBD2	TRBV28	TRBJ2-1	-	TGTGCCAGCAGGGGGGGACTAGAGTCTTCAAATGAGCAGTTCTTC	CASRGGLESSNEQFF
-	TRBV18	TRBJ1-5	-	TGTGCCAGCTCCCTCGGAGGGTATAGCAATCAGCCCCAGCATTTT	CASSLGGYSNQPQHF
-	TRBV7-3	TRBJ2-1	-	TGTGCCAGCAGCTTAATCGGGGGAAATGAGCAGTTCTTC	CASSLIGGNEQFF
TRBD1	TRBV5-8	TRBJ1-2	-	TGTGCCAGCAGCCCCAGGTTGGTGGCAGGGGGCGTTGGTGGCTACACCTTC	CASSPRLVAGGVGGYTF
TRBD1	TRBV4-2	TRBJ2-2	-	TGTGCCAGCAGCCAACCTACTGGGACAGGGGCCGGGGAGCTGTTTTTT	CASSQPTGTGAGELFF
-	TRBV24-1	TRBJ1-2	-	TGTGCCACCACAGGAGGGAACTATGGCTACACCTTC	CATTGGNYGYTF
-	TRBV21-1	TRBJ1-1	-	TGTGCCAGCAGCAAAGGTAGAGCAGGGAGGGGGGGCACTGAAGCTTTCTTT	CASSKGRAGRGGTEAFF
-	TRBV15	TRBJ2-5	once	TGTGCCACCAGCAAGGTTGCGGGGATTGTGACCCAGTACTTC	CATSKVAGIVTQYF
-	TRBV14	TRBJ2-1	-	TGTGCCAGCAGCCAAGACGGGTCGAGCCGCAGAATCTTC	CASSQDGSSRRIF
TRBD1	TRBV6-4	TRBJ1-5	few	TGTGCCAGCCAGGGGGAAGGGCAGCCCCAGCATTTT	CASQGEGQPQHF
TRBD1	TRBV5-1	TRBJ1-1	-	TGCGCCAGCAGCACGGTGACAGGGGGGGACACTGAAGCTTTCTTT	CASSTVTGGDTEAFF
TRBD2	TRBV24-1	TRBJ2-3	-	TGTGCCACCAGTGACCCGACTGCCGCGGGGGGGCGGTTGGATACGCAGTATTTT	CATSDPTAAGGRLDTQYF
TRBD2	TRBV27	TRBJ2-1	-	TGTGCCAGCCTCAAGGGCGTAGCGGGGAACTACAATGAGCAGTTCTTC	CASLKGVAGNYNEQFF
TRBD1	TRBV6-5	TRBJ1-1	-	TGTGCCAGCAGACAAGGACAGGGAGGGGCTTTCTTT	CASRQGQGGAFF
-	TRBV7-3	TRBJ2-2	-	TGTGCCAGCAGCTTTGGTGGACTGGACACCGGGGAGCTGTTTTTT	CASSFGGLDTGELFF
-	TRBV14	TRBJ1-2	-	TGTGCCAGCAGCCCCTGGGGGAGGAGCAGCATCGGCTACACCTTC	CASSPWGRSSIGYTF
TRBD1	TRBV3-1/TRBV3-2	TRBJ2-3	-	TGTGCCAGCAGCGCCCGGGACAGGGGCCCGGATACGCAGTATTTT	CASSARDRGPDTQYF
TRBD2	TRBV7-9	TRBJ2-7	-	TGTGCCAGCAGCTTCGAGGGTAGCGGGCCCTACGAGCAGTACTTC	CASSFEGSGPYEQYF
-	TRBV11-3	TRBJ1-1	-	TGTGCCAGCAGCTTAGCCGAGGGGGACACTGAAGCTTTCTTT	CASSLAEGDTEAFF
-	TRBV6-5	TRBJ1-1	-	TGTGCCAGCCATAAGAGCAGGGCGCAAGCTTTCTTT	CASHKSRAQAFF
-	TRBV21-1	TRBJ2-1	-	TGTGCCAGCAGCAAAGAATTACGGTGGGACAGGGACAATGAGCAGTTCTTC	CASSKELRWDRDNEQFF
-	TRBV7-2	TRBJ1-1	-	TGTGCCAGCAGCCTCCAGGCGACCGAAATAAACACTGAAGCTTTCTTT	CASSLQATEINTEAFF
-	TRBV7-7	TRBJ1-6	-	TGTGCCAGCAGCTTAGGGGGCAGAAAGGGGAATTCACCCCTCCACTTT	CASSLGGRKGNSPLHF
TRBD2	TRBV4-3	TRBJ2-3	-	TGCGCCAGCAGCCAAGATACCCTAGGTGATAGCGGGGGCCGTACAGATACGCAGTATTTT	CASSQDTLGDSGGRTDTQYF
-	TRBV9	TRBJ1-5	-	TGTGCCAGCAGCTTTTCCCCGAATCAGCCCCAGCATTTT	CASSFSPNQPQHF
TRBD1	TRBV25-1	TRBJ2-6	-	TGTGCCAGCAGTGACCCAGGGACAGGGGACTCTGGGGCCAACGTCCTGACTTTC	CASSDPGTGDSGANVLTF
-	TRBV4-3	TRBJ1-5	-	TGCGCCAGCAGCCAAAGCCTAGATCAGCCCCAGCATTTT	CASSQSLDQPQHF
-	TRBV6-1	TRBJ2-1	-	TGTGCCAGCAGTGAGGGGGACTCGAGCTCCTACAATGAGCAGTTCTTC	CASSEGDSSSYNEQFF
TRBD1	TRBV7-9	TRBJ1-6	-	TGTGCCAGCAGCTCCCGACAGGGTAGTTCCTATAATTCACCCCTCCACTTT	CASSSRQGSSYNSPLHF
-	TRBV5-4	TRBJ1-2	-	TGTGCCAGCAGCTTGGATGAAAGGGGCGCGGATGGCTACACCTTC	CASSLDERGADGYTF
TRBD1	TRBV6-6	TRBJ1-2	once	TGTGCCAGCAGTCAGACGACAGGGGCGGGAGGCTACACCTTC	CASSQTTGAGGYTF
-	TRBV19	TRBJ1-5	-	TGTGCCAGTACCCCAGAGCAGGGCTATAGCAATCAGCCCCAGCATTTT	CASTPEQGYSNQPQHF
TRBD1	TRBV2	TRBJ2-1	-	TGTGCCAGCAGTGAAGCCAGGACAGGAGAGCAGTTCTTC	CASSEARTGEQFF
-	TRBV6-5	TRBJ2-5	-	TGTGCCAGCACCGAGGGGGTTTCCCAAGAGACCCAGTACTTC	CASTEGVSQETQYF
TRBD1	TRBV4-3	TRBJ2-2	-	TGCGCCAGCAGCCTTGACAGGGGTCGGAACGGGGAGCTGTTTTTT	CASSLDRGRNGELFF
TRBD1	TRBV4-2	TRBJ1-2	-	TGTGCCAGCAGCCAAGCGACAGGGGGCGGCTACACCTTC	CASSQATGGGYTF
-	TRBV11-2	TRBJ1-2	-	TGTGCCAGCAGCTTGAGTGGGCATTATGGCTACACCTTC	CASSLSGHYGYTF
TRBD1	TRBV19	TRBJ1-5	-	TGTGCCAGTAGTAGACAGGGGGCTGATCAGCCCCAGCATTTT	CASSRQGADQPQHF
TRBD1	TRBV6-5	TRBJ1-5	once	TGTGCCAGCAGTCGACAGGGGTATCAGCCCCAGCATTTT	CASSRQGYQPQHF
-	TRBV7-2	TRBJ2-2	-	TGTGCCAGCAGCTTAAGGGGGGGTCTGAACACCGGGGAGCTGTTTTTT	CASSLRGGLNTGELFF
-	TRBV5-6	TRBJ1-2	-	TGTGCCAGCAGCTTGGGACAAGCTGGCTACACCTTC	CASSLGQAGYTF
-	TRBV6-2/TRBV6-3	TRBJ2-1	-	TGTGCCAGCAGCCCCGTTGCGGGGGCAGGGAAGTTCTTC	CASSPVAGAGKFF
-	TRBV5-4	TRBJ1-6	-	TGTGCCAGCAGCTTCCAGGGTGGTTCACCCCTCCACTTT	CASSFQGGSPLHF
TRBD1	TRBV6-6	TRBJ2-4	-	TGTGCCAGCCAAAAGGACAGGGAGGACATTCAGTACTTC	CASQKDREDIQYF